This TCR beta chain was obtained from a study of blood T cell repertoires in COVID-19 (dated by TCRdb to the early 2020s). Some background on the complete study: Collaborator samples came from the United States, Italy and Spain and covered acute and convalescent phases of COVID-19. The material from the prospective study consisted of cDNA or gDNA derived from T cells, B-cell-depleted T cells, or PBMCs. The dataset comprised deeply sampled blood TCRbeta repertoires from subjects exposed to, actively infected with, or recovered from COVID-19. A freely available public database, intended as a resource for researchers studying the immune response to SARS-CoV-2, is where the repertoires were released. The samples were drawn from two sources: the first 160 participants of the ongoing ImmuneRACE study, and fewer than 1,500 subjects contributed by 6 global collaborators. A de-identified subject ID, COVID-19 status, age in years and sex were almost always included in the sample metadata. Where available, HLA class I and class II types were taken from metadata supplied by the sample provider and were not determined by assay-based typing. What the research found in general, with its limitations: How much clinical and demographic metadata was included differed by source and by participant, and the metadata was provided uncurated.

Measured from the cysteine to the phenylalanine, the CDR3 is 15 residues long. Only the CDR3 region is kept as DNA, spanning 45 bases read in frame from base 1. CDR1 SGHTA and CDR2 FQGNSA are derived from the germline V gene. The V end gives up 6 bases and the J end 4 bases, leaving 6 bases in the junction not matched to a gene. Comments on this clone: The clone's antigen remains unknown. Base qualities were left out, and no much larger clone turns up one base away.

The immunoSEQ Assay, a bias-controlled multiplex PCR, was used to amplify TCRbeta CDR3 regions from genomic DNA. The authors' pipeline ran thus. Within the assay, amplification of reference gene primers was used to estimate how many nucleated cells each sample contained. To quantify the absolute abundance of each unique TCRbeta CDR3 rearrangement, sequence reads were collapsed and filtered. Productive Simpson clonality was computed per sample as the square root of Simpson's diversity index over productive rearrangements. TCRdb re-hosts the immuneACCESS table, in-frame sequences only. Its copies lack some clones; in the studies checked, an unresolved V gene accounts for under half of them, and the cause for the rest is not known. V, J and clone size derive from that table, while D and trimming were established from the DNA sequence. This sample has 150,000 or so clones in its table, and over 60% of those were observed once. The ten largest clones take up 9% of the sample.

Collaborating institutions collected whole blood in K2EDTA tubes following their own protocols. For TCRbeta analysis, collaborators shipped samples in one of three forms: frozen whole blood, isolated PBMCs, or DNA extracted from either of those sample types. The chain is made from TRBV7-2 and TRBJ2-2; TRBD2 matches 9 bases in the middle. Source material: peripheral blood. The receptor comes from a woman between 45 and 60 years old with active or convalescent COVID-19. The encoded CDR3 is CASRREGGGTGELFF. The bases read TGTGCCAGCAGGCGGGAGGGGGGCGGCACCGGGGAGCTGTTTTTT.